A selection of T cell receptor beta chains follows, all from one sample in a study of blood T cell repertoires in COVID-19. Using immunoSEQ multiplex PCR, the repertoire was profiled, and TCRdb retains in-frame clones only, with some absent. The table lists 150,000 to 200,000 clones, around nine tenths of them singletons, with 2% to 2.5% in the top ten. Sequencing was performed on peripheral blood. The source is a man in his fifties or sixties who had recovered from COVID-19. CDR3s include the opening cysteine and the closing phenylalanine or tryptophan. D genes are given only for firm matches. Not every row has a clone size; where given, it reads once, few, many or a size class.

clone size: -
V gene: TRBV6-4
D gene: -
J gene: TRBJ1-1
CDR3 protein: CASSNRNLLNTEAFF
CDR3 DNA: TGTGCCAGCAGTAACAGAAACTTGCTAAACACTGAAGCTTTCTTT

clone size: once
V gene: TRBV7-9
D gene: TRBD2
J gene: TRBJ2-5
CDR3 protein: CASSLALSGLAKETQYF
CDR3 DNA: TGTGCCAGCAGCTTAGCGCTCTCCGGACTAGCGAAAGAGACCCAGTACTTC

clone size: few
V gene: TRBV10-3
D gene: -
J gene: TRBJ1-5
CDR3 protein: CAISESSRQPQHF
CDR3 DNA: TGTGCCATCAGTGAGTCGAGCCGTCAGCCCCAGCATTTT

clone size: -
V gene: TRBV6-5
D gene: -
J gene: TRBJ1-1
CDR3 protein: CASSYRVAAEAFF
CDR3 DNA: TGTGCCAGCAGTTACAGGGTAGCGGCTGAAGCTTTCTTT

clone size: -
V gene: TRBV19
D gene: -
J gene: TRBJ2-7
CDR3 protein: CASSISLVSEQYF
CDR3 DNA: TGTGCCAGTAGTATCTCGCTAGTTTCCGAGCAGTACTTC

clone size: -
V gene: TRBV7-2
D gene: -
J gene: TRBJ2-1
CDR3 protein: CASSQIWSSYNEQFF
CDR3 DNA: TGTGCCAGCAGCCAAATTTGGAGCTCCTACAATGAGCAGTTCTTC

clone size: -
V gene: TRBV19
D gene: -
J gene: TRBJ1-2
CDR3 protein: CASRGPRAGGHTF
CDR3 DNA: TGTGCCAGTAGGGGGCCCCGGGCCGGCGGTCACACCTTC

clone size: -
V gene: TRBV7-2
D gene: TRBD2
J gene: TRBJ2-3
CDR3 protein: CASSLGLADTQYF
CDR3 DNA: TGTGCCAGCAGCTTAGGACTAGCCGATACGCAGTATTTT

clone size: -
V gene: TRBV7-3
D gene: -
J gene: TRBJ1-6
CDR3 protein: CASSLGDTSYNSPLHF
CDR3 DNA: TGTGCCAGCAGCTTAGGGGACACATCCTATAATTCACCCCTCCACTTT

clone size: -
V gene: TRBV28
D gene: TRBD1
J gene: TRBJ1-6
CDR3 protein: CASSSQGPRSYNSPLHF
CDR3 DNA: TGTGCCAGCAGTTCACAGGGGCCCCGGTCCTATAATTCACCCCTCCACTTT

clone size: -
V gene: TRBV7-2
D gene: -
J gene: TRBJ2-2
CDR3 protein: CASSSLQGHGELFF
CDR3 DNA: TGTGCCAGCAGCTCCCTACAGGGCCACGGGGAGCTGTTTTTT

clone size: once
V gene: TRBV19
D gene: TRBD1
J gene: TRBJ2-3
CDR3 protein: CASSKGQVTDTQYF
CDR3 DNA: TGTGCCAGTAGTAAAGGACAGGTAACAGATACGCAGTATTTT

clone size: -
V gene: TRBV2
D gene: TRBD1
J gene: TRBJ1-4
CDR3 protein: CASSRPVTGQGASLREKLFF
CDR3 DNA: TGTGCCAGCAGTCGACCAGTCACGGGACAGGGGGCATCCCTGAGGGAAAAACTGTTTTTT

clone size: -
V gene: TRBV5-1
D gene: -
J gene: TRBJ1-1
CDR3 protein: CASSYRDANTEAFF
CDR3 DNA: TGCGCCAGCAGCTACAGGGATGCTAACACTGAAGCTTTCTTT

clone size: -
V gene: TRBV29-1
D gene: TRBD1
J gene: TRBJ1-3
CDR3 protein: CSVGGGQGYSGNTIYF
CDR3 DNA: TGCAGCGTGGGGGGAGGACAGGGTTACTCTGGAAACACCATATATTTT

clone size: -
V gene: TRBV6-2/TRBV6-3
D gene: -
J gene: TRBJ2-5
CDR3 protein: CASSYFNGPETQYF
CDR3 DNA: TGTGCCAGCAGTTACTTTAACGGTCCGGAGACCCAGTACTTC

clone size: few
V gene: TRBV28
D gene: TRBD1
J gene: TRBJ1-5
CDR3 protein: CASTLSGQNNQPQHF
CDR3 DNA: TGTGCCAGCACCCTATCGGGACAGAACAATCAGCCCCAGCATTTT

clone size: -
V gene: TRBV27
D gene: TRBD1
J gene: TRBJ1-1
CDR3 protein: CASSFSPGQGNTEAFF
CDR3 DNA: TGTGCCAGCAGTTTCTCCCCCGGACAGGGGAACACTGAAGCTTTCTTT

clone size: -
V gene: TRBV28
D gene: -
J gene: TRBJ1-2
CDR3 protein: CASSTRQRLNYGYTF
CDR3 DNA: TGTGCCAGCAGTACAAGACAGAGGCTTAACTATGGCTACACCTTC

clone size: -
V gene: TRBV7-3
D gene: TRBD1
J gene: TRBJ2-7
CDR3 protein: CASSHGQGSNEQYF
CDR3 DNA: TGTGCCAGCAGCCACGGACAGGGGAGCAACGAGCAGTACTTC

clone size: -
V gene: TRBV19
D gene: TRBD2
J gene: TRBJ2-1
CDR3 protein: CASSIGAGGLYNEQFF
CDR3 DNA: TGTGCCAGTAGTATCGGAGCGGGAGGACTCTACAATGAGCAGTTCTTC

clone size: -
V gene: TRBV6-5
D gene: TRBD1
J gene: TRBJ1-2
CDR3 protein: CASSPRDRFYGYTF
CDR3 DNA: TGTGCCAGCAGCCCCAGGGACAGGTTCTATGGCTACACCTTC

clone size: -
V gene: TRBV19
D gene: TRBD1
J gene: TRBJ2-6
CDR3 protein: CASKDRAGGANVLTF
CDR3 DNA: TGTGCCAGTAAGGACAGGGCCGGTGGGGCCAACGTCCTGACTTTC

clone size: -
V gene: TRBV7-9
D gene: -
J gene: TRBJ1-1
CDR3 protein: CASSSSLNGNTEAFF
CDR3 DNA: TGTGCCAGCAGCTCTAGTCTCAATGGGAACACTGAAGCTTTCTTT

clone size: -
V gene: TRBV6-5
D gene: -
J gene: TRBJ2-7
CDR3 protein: CASSYPGSGEQYF
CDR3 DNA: TGTGCCAGCAGTTATCCGGGGTCTGGCGAGCAGTACTTC

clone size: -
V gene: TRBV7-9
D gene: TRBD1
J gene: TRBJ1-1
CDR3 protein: CASSNQDRGPYTEAFF
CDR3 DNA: TGTGCCAGCAGCAATCAGGACAGGGGCCCTTACACTGAAGCTTTCTTT

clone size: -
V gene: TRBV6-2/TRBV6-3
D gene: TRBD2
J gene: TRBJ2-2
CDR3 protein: CASSSTTSGGSNTGELFF
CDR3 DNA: TGTGCCAGCAGCTCGACGACTAGCGGGGGATCTAACACCGGGGAGCTGTTTTTT

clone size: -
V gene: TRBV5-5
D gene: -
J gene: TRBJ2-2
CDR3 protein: CASRQDPNTGELFF
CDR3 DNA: TGTGCCAGCAGACAGGACCCGAACACCGGGGAGCTGTTTTTT

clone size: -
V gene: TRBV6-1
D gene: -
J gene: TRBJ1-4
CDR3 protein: CASSEVVTDEKLFF
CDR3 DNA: TGTGCCAGCAGTGAGGTGGTCACGGATGAAAAACTGTTTTTT

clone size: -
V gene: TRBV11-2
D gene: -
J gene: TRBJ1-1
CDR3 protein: CASSLDGGMNTEAFF
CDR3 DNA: TGTGCCAGCAGCTTAGATGGGGGCATGAACACTGAAGCTTTCTTT

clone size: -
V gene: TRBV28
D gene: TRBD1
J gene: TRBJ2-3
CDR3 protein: CASSLGDRGGTDTQYF
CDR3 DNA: TGTGCCAGCAGTTTAGGGGACAGGGGAGGCACAGATACGCAGTATTTT

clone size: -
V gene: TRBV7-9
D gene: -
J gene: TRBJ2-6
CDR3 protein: CASSLGTSSGANVLTF
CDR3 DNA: TGTGCCAGCAGCTTAGGAACGAGCTCTGGGGCCAACGTCCTGACTTTC

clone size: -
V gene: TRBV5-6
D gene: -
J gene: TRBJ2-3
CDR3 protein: CASSLGSRIRDTQYF
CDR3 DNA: TGTGCCAGCAGCTTGGGGTCACGGATCAGGGATACGCAGTATTTT

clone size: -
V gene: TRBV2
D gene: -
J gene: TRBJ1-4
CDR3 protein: CASMGGTNEKLFF
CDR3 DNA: TGTGCCAGCATGGGGGGGACTAATGAAAAACTGTTTTTT

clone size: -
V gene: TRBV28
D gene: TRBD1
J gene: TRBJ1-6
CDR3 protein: CASSTPGTGVSPLHF
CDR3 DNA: TGTGCCAGCAGTACCCCCGGGACAGGGGTATCACCCCTCCACTTT

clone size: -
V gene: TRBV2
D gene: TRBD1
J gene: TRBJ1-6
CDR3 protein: CASRQQGAENSPLHF
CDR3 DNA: TGTGCCAGCAGACAACAGGGGGCGGAAAATTCACCCCTCCACTTT

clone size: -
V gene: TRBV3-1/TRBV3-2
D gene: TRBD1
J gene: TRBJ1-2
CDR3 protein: CASSPRDRASSSGYTF
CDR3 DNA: TGTGCCAGCAGCCCGAGGGACAGGGCGTCGTCCTCAGGCTACACCTTC

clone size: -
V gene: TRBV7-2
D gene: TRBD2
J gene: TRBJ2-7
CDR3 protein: CASSPRSSGGRYEQYF
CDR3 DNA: TGTGCCAGCAGCCCCCGATCTAGCGGGGGGAGGTACGAGCAGTACTTC

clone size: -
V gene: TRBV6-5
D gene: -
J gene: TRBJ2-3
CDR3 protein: CASSLSEGGTDTQYF
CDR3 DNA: TGTGCCAGCAGTCTCTCGGAGGGCGGCACAGATACGCAGTATTTT

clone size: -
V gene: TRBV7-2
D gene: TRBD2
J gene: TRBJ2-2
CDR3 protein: CASSLTSGRGAGELFF
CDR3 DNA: TGTGCCAGCAGCCTAACTAGCGGGAGAGGGGCCGGGGAGCTGTTTTTT

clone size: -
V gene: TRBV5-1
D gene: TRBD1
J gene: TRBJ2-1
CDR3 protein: CASSWGGQGSYNEQFF
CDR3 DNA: TGCGCCAGCAGCTGGGGGGGACAGGGATCCTACAATGAGCAGTTCTTC

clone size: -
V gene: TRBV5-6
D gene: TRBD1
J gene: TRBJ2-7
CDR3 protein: CASSLAGTGDYEQYF
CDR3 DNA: TGTGCCAGCAGCTTGGCCGGGACAGGGGACTACGAGCAGTACTTC

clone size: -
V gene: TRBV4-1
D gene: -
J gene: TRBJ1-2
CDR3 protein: CASSQEDRANYGYTF
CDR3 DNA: TGCGCCAGCAGCCAAGAAGACAGAGCTAACTATGGCTACACCTTC

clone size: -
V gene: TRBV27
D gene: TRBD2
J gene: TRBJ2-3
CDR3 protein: CASSLSSGAGFSTDTQYF
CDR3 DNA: TGTGCCAGCAGTTTATCTAGCGGGGCAGGGTTTAGCACAGATACGCAGTATTTT

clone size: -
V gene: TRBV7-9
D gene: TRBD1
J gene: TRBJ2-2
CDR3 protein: CASSLVQGSSGELFF
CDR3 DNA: TGTGCCAGCAGCTTAGTACAGGGGAGTTCCGGGGAGCTGTTTTTT